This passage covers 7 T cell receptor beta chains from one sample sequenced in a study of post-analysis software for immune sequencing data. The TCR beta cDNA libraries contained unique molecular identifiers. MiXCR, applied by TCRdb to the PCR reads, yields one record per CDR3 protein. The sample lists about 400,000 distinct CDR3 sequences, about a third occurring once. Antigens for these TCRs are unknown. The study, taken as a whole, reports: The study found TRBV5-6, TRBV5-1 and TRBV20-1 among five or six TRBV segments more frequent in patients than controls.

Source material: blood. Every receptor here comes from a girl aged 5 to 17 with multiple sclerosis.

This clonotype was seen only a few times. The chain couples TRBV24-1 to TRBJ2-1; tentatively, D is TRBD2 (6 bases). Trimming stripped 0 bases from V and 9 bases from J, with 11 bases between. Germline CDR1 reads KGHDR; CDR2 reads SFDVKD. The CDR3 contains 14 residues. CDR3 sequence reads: CATSDLRVGGEQFF. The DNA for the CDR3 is TGTGCCACCAGTGATTTGCGGGTCGGGGGTGAGCAGTTCTTC.

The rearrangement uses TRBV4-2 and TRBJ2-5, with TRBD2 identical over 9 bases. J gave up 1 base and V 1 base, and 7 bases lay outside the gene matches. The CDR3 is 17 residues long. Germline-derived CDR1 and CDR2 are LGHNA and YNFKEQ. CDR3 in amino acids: CASSQGAAGGLQETQYF. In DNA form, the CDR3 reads TGTGCCAGCAGCCAAGGGGCAGCGGGGGGCCTCCAAGAGACCCAGTACTTC.

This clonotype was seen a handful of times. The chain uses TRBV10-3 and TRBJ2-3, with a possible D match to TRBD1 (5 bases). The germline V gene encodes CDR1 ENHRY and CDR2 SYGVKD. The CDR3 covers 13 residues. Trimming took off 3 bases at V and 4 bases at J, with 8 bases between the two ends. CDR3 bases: TGTGCCATCAGTGAAGGGGTCGCAGATACGCAGTATTTT. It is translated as CAISEGVADTQYF.

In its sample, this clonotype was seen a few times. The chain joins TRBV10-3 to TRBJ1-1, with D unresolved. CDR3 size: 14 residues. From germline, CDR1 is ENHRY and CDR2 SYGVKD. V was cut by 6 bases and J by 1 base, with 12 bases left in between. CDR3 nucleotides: TGTGCCATCAGCGTGGACGGAGCGAACACTGAAGCTTTCTTT. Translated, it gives CAISVDGANTEAFF.

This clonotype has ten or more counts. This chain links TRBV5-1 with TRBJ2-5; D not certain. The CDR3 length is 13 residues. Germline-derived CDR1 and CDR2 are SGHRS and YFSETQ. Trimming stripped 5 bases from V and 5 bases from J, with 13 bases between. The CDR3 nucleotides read TGCGCCAGCAGTTTCGCTCCCCCCGAGACCCAGTACTTC. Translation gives CASSFAPPETQYF.

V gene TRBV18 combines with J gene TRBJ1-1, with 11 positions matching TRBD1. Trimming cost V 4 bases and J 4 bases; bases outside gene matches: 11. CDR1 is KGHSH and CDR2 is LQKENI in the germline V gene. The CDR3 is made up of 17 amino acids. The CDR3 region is CASSRVVVGTGGTEAFF. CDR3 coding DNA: TGTGCCAGCTCACGTGTCGTCGTAGGGACAGGGGGCACTGAAGCTTTCTTT.

Written as DNA, the CDR3 is TGTGCCAGCAGCTCACCGGCCGGACTAGCGGGCTACAATGAGCAGTTCTTC. Protein: CASSSPAGLAGYNEQFF. This chain links TRBV5-4 with TRBJ2-1; 11 nucleotides agree with TRBD2. Germline CDR1 is SGHNT and CDR2 is YYREEE (reference sequence). CDR3 length: 17 residues. J gave up 3 bases and V 3 bases, and 8 bases lay outside the gene matches.